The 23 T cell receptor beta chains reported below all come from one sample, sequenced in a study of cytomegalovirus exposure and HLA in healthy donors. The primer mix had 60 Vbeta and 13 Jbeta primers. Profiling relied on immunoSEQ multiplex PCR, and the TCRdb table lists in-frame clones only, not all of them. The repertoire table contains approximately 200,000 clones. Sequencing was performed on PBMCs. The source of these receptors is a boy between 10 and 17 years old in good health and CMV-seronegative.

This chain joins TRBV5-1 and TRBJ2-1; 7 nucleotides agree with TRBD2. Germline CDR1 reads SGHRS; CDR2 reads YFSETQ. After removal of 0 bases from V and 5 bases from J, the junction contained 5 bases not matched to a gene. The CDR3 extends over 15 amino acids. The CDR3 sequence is CASSLAWRGNNEQFF. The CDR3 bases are TGCGCCAGCAGCTTGGCCTGGCGGGGGAACAATGAGCAGTTCTTC.

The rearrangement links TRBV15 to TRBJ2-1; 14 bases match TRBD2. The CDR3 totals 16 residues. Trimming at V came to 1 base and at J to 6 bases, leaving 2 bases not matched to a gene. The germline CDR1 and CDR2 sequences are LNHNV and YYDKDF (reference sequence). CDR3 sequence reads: CATSRGLAGGINEQFF. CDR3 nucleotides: TGTGCCACCAGCAGAGGACTAGCGGGGGGGATCAATGAGCAGTTCTTC.

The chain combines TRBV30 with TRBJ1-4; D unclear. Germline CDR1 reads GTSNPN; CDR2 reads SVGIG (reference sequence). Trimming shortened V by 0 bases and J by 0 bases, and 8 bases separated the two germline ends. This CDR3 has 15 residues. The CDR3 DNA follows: TGTGCCTGGAGTGTACTGAGGGCAACTAATGAAAAACTGTTTTTT. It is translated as CAWSVLRATNEKLFF.

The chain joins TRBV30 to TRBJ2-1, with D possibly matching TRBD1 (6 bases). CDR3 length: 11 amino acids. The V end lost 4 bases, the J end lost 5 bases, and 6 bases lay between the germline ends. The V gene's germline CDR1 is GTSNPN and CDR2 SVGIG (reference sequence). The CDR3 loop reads CAWTGDNEQFF. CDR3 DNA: TGTGCCTGGACAGGGGACAATGAGCAGTTCTTC.

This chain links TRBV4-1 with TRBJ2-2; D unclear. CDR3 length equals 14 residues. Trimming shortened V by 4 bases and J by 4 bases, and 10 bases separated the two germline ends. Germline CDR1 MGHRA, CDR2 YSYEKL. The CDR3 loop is CASSLSRVTGELFF. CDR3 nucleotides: TGCGCCAGCAGCCTTAGCCGGGTCACCGGGGAGCTGTTTTTT.

The CDR3 bases are TGTGCCAGCACCCCAGAGGTCGGATCCTACGAGCAGTACTTC. Its protein is CASTPEVGSYEQYF. The genes are TRBV6-5 and TRBJ2-7, with unresolved D. The CDR3 has 14 residues. The V end was cut by 7 bases, the J end by 1 base, with 14 bases between. The germline V gene encodes CDR1 MNHEY and CDR2 SVGAGI.

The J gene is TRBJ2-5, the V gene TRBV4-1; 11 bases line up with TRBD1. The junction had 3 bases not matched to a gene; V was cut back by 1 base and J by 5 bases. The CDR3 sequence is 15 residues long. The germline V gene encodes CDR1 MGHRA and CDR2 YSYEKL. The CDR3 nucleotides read TGCGCCAGCAGCCAAGGGACAGGGGGCGGGGAGACCCAGTACTTC. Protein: CASSQGTGGGETQYF.

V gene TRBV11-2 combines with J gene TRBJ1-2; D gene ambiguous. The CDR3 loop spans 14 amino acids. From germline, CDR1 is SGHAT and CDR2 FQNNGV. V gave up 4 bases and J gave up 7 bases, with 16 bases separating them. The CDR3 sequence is CASSSPERVGGYTF. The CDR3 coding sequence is TGTGCCAGCAGCTCCCCGGAGAGGGTCGGTGGCTACACCTTC.

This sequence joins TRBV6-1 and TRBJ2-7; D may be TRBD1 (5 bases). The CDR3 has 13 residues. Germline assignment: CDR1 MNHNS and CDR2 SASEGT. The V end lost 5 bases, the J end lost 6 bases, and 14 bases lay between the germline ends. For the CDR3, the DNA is TGTGCCAGCAGTCTTAGGCAGGGATTCGAGCAGTACTTC. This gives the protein CASSLRQGFEQYF.

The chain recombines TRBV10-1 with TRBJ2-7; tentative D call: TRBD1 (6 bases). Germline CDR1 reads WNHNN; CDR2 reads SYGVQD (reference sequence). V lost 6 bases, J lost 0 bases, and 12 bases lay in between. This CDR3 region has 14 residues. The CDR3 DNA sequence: TGCGCCAGCAGGACAGGCCGGAGCTCCTACGAGCAGTACTTC. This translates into CASRTGRSSYEQYF.

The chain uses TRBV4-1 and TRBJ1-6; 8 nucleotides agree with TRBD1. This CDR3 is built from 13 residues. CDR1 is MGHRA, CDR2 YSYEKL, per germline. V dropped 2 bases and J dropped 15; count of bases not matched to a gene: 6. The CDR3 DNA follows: TGCGCCAGCAGCCAATTGGGACAGGCCGGCCTCCACTTT. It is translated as CASSQLGQAGLHF.

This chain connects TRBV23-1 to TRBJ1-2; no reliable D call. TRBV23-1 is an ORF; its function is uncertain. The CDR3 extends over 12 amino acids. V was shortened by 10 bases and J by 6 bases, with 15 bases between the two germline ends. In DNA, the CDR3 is TGCGCCAACCTTTCGTGGCGGCATGGCTACACCTTC. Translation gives CANLSWRHGYTF.

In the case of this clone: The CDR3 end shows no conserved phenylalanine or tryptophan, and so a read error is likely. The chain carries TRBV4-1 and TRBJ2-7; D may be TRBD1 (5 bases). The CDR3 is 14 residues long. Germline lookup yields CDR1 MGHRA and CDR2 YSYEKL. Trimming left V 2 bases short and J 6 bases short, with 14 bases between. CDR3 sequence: CASSQRVLRGEQYL. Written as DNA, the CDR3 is TGCGCCAGCAGCCAACGAGTCCTTAGGGGCGAGCAGTACCTC.

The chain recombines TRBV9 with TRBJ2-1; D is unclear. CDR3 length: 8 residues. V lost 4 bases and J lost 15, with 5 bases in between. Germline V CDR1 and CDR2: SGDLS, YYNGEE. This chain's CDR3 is CASSPLFF. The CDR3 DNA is TGTGCCAGCAGCCCCCTGTTCTTC.

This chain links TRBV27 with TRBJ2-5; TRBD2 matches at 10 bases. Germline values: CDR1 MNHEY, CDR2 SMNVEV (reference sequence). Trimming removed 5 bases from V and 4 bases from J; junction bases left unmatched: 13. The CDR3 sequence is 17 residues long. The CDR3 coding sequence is TGTGCCAGCAGTCAAAGGTGGCTAGCGGGGGCCCTAGAGACCCAGTACTTC. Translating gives CASSQRWLAGALETQYF.

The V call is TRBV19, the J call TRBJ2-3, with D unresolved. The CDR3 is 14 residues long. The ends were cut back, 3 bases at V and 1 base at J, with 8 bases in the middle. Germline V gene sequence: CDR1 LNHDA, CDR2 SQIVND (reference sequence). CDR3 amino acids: CASSIASRTDTQYF. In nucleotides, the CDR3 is TGTGCCAGTAGTATCGCGTCCCGCACAGATACGCAGTATTTT. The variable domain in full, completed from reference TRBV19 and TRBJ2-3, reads DGGITQSPKYLFRKEGQNVTLSCEQNLNHDAMYWYRQDPGQGLRLIYYSQIVNDFQKGDIAEGYSVSREKKESFPLTVTSAQKNPTAFYLCASSIASRTDTQYFGPGTRLTVL.

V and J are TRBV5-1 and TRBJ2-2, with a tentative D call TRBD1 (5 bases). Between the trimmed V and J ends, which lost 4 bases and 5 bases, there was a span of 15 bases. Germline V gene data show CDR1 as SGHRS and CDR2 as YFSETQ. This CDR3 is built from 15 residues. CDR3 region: CASSQPRARTGELFF. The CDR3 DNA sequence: TGCGCCAGCAGCCAACCCAGGGCGAGGACCGGGGAGCTGTTTTTT. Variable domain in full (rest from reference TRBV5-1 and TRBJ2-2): KAGVTQTPRYLIKTRGQQVTLSCSPISGHRSVSWYQQTPGQGLQFLFEYFSETQRNKGNFPGRFSGRQFSNSRSEMNVSTLELGDSALYLCASSQPRARTGELFFGEGSRLTVL.

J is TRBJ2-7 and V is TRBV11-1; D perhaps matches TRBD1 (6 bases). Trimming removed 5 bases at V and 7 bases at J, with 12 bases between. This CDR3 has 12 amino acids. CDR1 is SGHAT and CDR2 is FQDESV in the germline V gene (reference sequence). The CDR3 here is CASSLQQGEQYF. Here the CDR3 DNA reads TGTGCCAGCAGCCTCCAACAGGGAGAGCAGTACTTC. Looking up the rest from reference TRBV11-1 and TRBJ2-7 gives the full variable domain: EAEVAQSPRYKITEKSQAVAFWCDPISGHATLYWYRQILGQGPELLVQFQDESVVDDSQLPKDRFSAERLKGVDSTLKIQPAELGDSAMYLCASSLQQGEQYFGPGTRLTVT.

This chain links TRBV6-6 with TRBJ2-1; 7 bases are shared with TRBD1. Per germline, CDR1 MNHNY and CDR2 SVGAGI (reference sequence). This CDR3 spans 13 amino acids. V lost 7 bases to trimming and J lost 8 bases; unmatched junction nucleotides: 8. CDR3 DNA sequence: TGTGCCAGCACCCGGGACAGCTCGGATGAGCAGTTCTTC. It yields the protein CASTRDSSDEQFF.

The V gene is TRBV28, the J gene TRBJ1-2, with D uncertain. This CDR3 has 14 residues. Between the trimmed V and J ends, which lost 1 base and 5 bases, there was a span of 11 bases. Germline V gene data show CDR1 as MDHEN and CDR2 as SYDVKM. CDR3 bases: TGTGCCAGCAGTTTATCAACCCCCCGGTATGGCTACACCTTC. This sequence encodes CASSLSTPRYGYTF.

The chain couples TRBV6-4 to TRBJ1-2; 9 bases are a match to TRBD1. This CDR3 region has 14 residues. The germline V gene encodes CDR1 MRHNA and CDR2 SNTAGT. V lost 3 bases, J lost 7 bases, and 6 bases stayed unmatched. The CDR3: CASSDSRQGGGYTF. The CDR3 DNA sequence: TGTGCCAGCAGTGATTCGCGACAGGGGGGTGGCTACACCTTC.

Here the CDR3 DNA reads TGTGCCACCAGCAGAGATTGGAGCGGGGGGGCCGGCGGGGAGCTGTTTTTT. Translated, it gives CATSRDWSGGAGGELFF. This chain connects TRBV15 to TRBJ2-2, with TRBD2 matching over 10 bases. CDR1 is LNHNV and CDR2 is YYDKDF in the germline V gene (reference sequence). This CDR3 has 17 residues. The trim removed 0 bases at V and 7 bases at J, leaving 8 bases unmatched.

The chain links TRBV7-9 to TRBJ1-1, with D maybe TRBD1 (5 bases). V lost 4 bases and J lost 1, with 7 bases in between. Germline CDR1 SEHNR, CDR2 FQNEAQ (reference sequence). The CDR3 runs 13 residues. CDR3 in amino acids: CASSSTGNTEAFF. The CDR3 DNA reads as TGTGCCAGCAGCTCAACAGGGAACACTGAAGCTTTCTTT.